This T cell receptor (beta chain) was obtained from a study of blood T cells in healthy people across ages. The study, taken as a whole, reports: Percentage of naive T cells showed a strong correlation with TCR beta diversity.

Healthy Russian Caucasian donors spanned ages 6 to 90 years. This CDR3 region has 19 residues. Trimming took off 4 bases at V and 1 base at J, with 20 bases between the two ends. Germline CDR1 SGHVS, CDR2 FQNEAQ. About this clonotype itself: Its target is unknown.

Using a J-beta primer mix together with a sample-barcoded 5' primer, a second PCR was run for roughly 6 to 11 cycles. Via MiXCR, TCRdb re-called the 5' RACE reads, giving one row per CDR3 protein. This table has 2 million or so distinct CDR3 sequences, 49% appearing once. The sequencing input was blood. This receptor was identified in a woman aged 40-49 years in good health. This chain links TRBV7-8 with TRBJ2-6; D is possibly TRBD2 (6 bases). The CDR3 nucleotides read TGTGCCAGCAGCTCCTACGCGGGGCAGCCTACATCTGGGGCCAACGTCCTGACTTTC. Translated, it gives CASSSYAGQPTSGANVLTF.